This TCR beta chain is drawn from a study of control samples from healthy donors and cancer patients. The data were produced by immunoSEQ multiplex PCR, yet TCRdb's version contains in-frame clones alone and is incomplete. This repertoire shows about 160,000 clones, under 96% found once; its top ten account for over 1%. Germline V gives CDR1 SGHTA, CDR2 FQGNSA. Trimming took 5 bases from V and 4 from J, leaving 9 bases between them. CDR3 length equals 13 residues. This clonotype was sampled from a woman between 25 and 40 years old in good health. The chain couples TRBV7-2 to TRBJ1-5; D gene unclear. The specimen was blood. DNA for the CDR3: TGTGCCAGCAGCCCGCGACGAAATCAGCCCCAGCATTTT. Protein sequence: CASSPRRNQPQHF.